Following are 3 T cell receptor beta chains from one sample sequenced in a study of T cell responses to AZD1222 COVID-19 vaccine. TCRdb keeps only in-frame clones here, not all; method: immunoSEQ multiplex PCR. The sample yields about 27,000 clones, around 92% seen once. The sequencing here drew on peripheral blood, taken 28 days after the second AZD1222 dose. The source is an adult who received the AZD1222 COVID-19 vaccine.

This chain connects TRBV19 to TRBJ2-5, with D hard to call. The germline V gene encodes CDR1 LNHDA and CDR2 SQIVND (reference sequence). V was pared by 5 bases and J by 2 bases, with 9 bases between. There are 13 residues in the CDR3. This CDR3 reads CASSPTPQETQYF. The CDR3 DNA follows: TGTGCCAGTAGTCCAACCCCTCAAGAGACCCAGTACTTC.

The chain uses TRBV6-2 or TRBV6-3 and TRBJ2-1; D possibly uses TRBD1 or TRBD2 (5 bases each). This CDR3 has 17 residues. The V end lost 4 bases, the J end lost 0 bases, and 16 bases lay between the germline ends. CDR1 is MNHEY and CDR2 is SVGEGT in the germline V gene. DNA for the CDR3: TGTGCCAGCAGTTGGTCAGGGAGTCCCCTCTCCTACAATGAGCAGTTCTTC. Translation: CASSWSGSPLSYNEQFF.

This clone occurred once. The rearrangement uses TRBV13 and TRBJ2-7; 9 bases are shared with TRBD1. This CDR3 is 15 amino acids long. Trimming at V came to 4 bases and at J to 2 bases, leaving 6 bases not matched to a gene. Germline V gives CDR1 PRHDT, CDR2 FYEKMQ (reference sequence). The CDR3 region is CASSSRDRVPYEQYF. CDR3 DNA: TGTGCCAGCAGCTCCCGGGACAGGGTACCCTACGAGCAGTACTTC.